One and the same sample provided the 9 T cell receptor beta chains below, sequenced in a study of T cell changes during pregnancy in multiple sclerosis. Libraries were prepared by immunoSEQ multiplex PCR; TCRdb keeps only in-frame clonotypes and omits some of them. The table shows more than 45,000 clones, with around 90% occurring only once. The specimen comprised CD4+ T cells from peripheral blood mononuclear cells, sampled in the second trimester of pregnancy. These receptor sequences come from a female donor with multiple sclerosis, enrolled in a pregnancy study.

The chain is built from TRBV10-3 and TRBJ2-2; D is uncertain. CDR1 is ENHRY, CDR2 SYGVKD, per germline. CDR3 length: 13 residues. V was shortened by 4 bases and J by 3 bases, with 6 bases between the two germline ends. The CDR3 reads CAISGSDTGELFF. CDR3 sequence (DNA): TGTGCCATCAGTGGTTCGGACACCGGGGAGCTGTTTTTT.

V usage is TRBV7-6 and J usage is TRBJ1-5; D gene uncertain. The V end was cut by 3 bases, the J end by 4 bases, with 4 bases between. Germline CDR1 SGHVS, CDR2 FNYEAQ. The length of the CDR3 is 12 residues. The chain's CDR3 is CASSFMNQPQHF. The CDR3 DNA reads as TGTGCCAGCAGCTTCATGAATCAGCCCCAGCATTTT.

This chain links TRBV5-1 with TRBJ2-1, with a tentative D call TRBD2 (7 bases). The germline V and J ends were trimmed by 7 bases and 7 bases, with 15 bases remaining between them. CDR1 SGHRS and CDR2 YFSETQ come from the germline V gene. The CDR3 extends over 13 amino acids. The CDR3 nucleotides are TGCGCCAGCGGGGGCGGGGGTAGAAATGAGCAGTTCTTC. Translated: CASGGGGRNEQFF.

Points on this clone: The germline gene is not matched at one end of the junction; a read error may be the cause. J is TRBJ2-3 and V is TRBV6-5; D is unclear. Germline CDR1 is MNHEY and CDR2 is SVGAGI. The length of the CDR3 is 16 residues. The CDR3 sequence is CASSYTLPHGTDTQYF. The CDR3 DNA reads TGTGCCAGTAGTTACACCCTACCCCACGGCACAGATACGCAGTATTTT.

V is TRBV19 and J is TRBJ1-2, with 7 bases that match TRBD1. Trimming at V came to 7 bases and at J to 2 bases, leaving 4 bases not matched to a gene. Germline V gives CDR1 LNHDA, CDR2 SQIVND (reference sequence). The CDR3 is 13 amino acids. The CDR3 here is CASTRTGNYGYTF. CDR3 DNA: TGTGCCAGTACCCGGACAGGCAACTATGGCTACACCTTC.

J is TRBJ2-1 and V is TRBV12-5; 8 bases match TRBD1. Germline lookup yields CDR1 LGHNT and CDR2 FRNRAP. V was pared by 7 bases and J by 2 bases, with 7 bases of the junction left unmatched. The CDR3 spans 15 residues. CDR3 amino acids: CASAGRDRTYNEQFF. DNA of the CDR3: TGTGCTAGTGCGGGACGGGACAGGACCTACAATGAGCAGTTCTTC. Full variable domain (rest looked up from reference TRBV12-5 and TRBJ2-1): DARVTQTPRHKVTEMGQEVTMRCQPILGHNTVFWYRQTMMQGLELLAYFRNRAPLDDSGMPKDRFSAEMPDATLATLKIQPSEPRDSAVYFCASAGRDRTYNEQFFGPGTRLTVL.

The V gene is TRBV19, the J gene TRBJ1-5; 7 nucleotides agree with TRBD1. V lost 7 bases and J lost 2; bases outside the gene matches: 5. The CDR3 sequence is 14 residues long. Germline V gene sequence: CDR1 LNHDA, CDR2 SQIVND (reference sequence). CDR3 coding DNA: TGTGCCAGTACTTTCCAGGGGGGCAATCAGCCCCAGCATTTT. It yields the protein CASTFQGGNQPQHF.

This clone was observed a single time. The CDR3: CASSARGQVTGELFF. As DNA, the CDR3 is TGTGCCAGCAGCGCAAGGGGGCAGGTAACCGGGGAGCTGTTTTTT. The J gene is TRBJ2-2, the V gene TRBV21-1; the table's D call TRBD1 went unverified against the DNA. TRBV21-1 is a pseudogene locus. This CDR3 region has 15 residues.

The CDR3 nucleotides read TGCGCCAGCAGCCCGGGACAGCAGCGAATATATGGCTACACCTTC. It yields the protein CASSPGQQRIYGYTF. This chain uses TRBV5-1 with TRBJ1-2; 7 bases fit TRBD1. The CDR3 is 15 amino acids. Germline CDR1 is SGHRS and CDR2 is YFSETQ. The V and J ends lost 4 bases and 5 bases, in that order; junction bases with no gene match: 11.